The rows below give T cell receptor beta chains drawn from one sample of a study of blood T cells in healthy people across ages. TCRdb independently ran MiXCR on the 5' RACE reads; one entry per CDR3 protein. Here the sample spans roughly 1.4 million distinct CDR3 sequences, around 59% being singletons. The sample comprised blood. These receptor sequences come from a man aged 18 to 29 in good health. CDR3s include the opening cysteine and the closing phenylalanine or tryptophan. Fields, in order: V gene, clone size, D gene, J gene, CDR3 protein, CDR3 DNA. The D gene is left open where the match is weak. The listing skips clone size in some rows; elsewhere it reads once, few, many or a size class.

TRBV30	-	-	TRBJ1-4	CAWSVRAGGEKLFF	TGTGCCTGGAGTGTACGGGCAGGCGGTGAAAAACTGTTTTTT
TRBV11-2	-	-	TRBJ1-2	CASRTGIFEGYTF	TGTGCCAGCAGAACAGGGATTTTCGAGGGCTACACCTTC
TRBV12-3/TRBV12-4	-	TRBD2	TRBJ2-7	CASSVGGRFYEQYF	TGTGCCAGCAGTGTCGGGGGGAGGTTTTACGAGCAGTACTTC
TRBV7-2	-	-	TRBJ2-7	CASSYRLRDYEQYF	TGTGCCAGCAGCTATCGCTTAAGGGACTACGAGCAGTACTTC
TRBV7-9	-	-	TRBJ2-7	CASSLANLRVPTYEQYF	TGTGCCAGCAGCTTAGCGAATTTGAGAGTTCCTACCTACGAGCAGTACTTC
TRBV4-1	-	-	TRBJ2-1	CASSQGTYINEQFF	TGCGCCAGCAGCCAGGGGACTTACATCAATGAGCAGTTCTTC
TRBV15	-	-	TRBJ2-2	CATSRDRRNTGELFF	TGTGCCACCAGCAGAGATCGACGGAACACCGGGGAGCTGTTTTTT
TRBV6-2/TRBV6-3	-	-	TRBJ1-1	CASSYSSAEAFF	TGTGCCAGCAGTTACTCCTCAGCTGAAGCTTTCTTT
TRBV2	-	-	TRBJ2-7	CASREPAGESSYEQYF	TGTGCCAGCAGGGAGCCTGCCGGGGAGAGCTCCTACGAGCAGTACTTC
TRBV27	-	-	TRBJ2-6	CASSALGGRSSGANVLTF	TGTGCCAGCAGTGCCCTGGGGGGGCGTAGCTCTGGGGCCAACGTCCTGACTTTC
TRBV7-6	-	TRBD2	TRBJ2-1	CASSLGRTSGKYNEQFF	TGTGCCAGCAGCTTAGGTAGGACTAGCGGAAAGTACAATGAGCAGTTCTTC
TRBV4-3	-	TRBD2	TRBJ2-7	CASSQVSQRGAPYEQYF	TGCGCCAGCAGCCAAGTTTCCCAGCGGGGGGCCCCCTACGAGCAGTACTTC
TRBV6-5	-	TRBD1	TRBJ1-6	CASSYSEAGGADSPLHF	TGTGCCAGCAGTTACTCGGAGGCAGGGGGCGCGGATTCACCCCTCCACTTT
TRBV7-9	-	-	TRBJ2-7	CASGQRSYEQYF	TGTGCCAGCGGGCAGCGGAGCTACGAGCAGTACTTC
TRBV6-5	-	-	TRBJ2-7	CASSYTTGAYEQYF	TGTGCCAGCAGTTACACAACTGGGGCCTACGAGCAGTACTTC
TRBV20-1	-	-	TRBJ2-7	CSATGTTDEQYF	TGCAGTGCTACCGGGACGACGGACGAGCAGTACTTC
TRBV20-1	many	-	TRBJ2-1	CSARSGLAARSYNEQFF	TGCAGTGCTAGAAGTGGTTTGGCAGCACGCTCCTACAATGAGCAGTTCTTC
TRBV21-1	few	-	TRBJ1-6	CASSTRDSNSPLHF	TGTGCCAGCAGCACCCGGGACAGTAATTCACCCCTCCACTTT
TRBV7-7	-	TRBD2	TRBJ2-3	CASSPGLAGAVDTQYF	TGTGCCAGCAGCCCGGGACTAGCGGGAGCGGTAGATACGCAGTATTTT
TRBV7-2	-	-	TRBJ2-1	CASSLVGASPYNEQFF	TGTGCCAGCAGCTTAGTCGGTGCGTCCCCCTACAATGAGCAGTTCTTC
TRBV4-1	-	TRBD2	TRBJ2-1	CASSQLILAGPPLYNEQFF	TGCGCCAGCAGCCAACTTATACTAGCGGGACCGCCATTATACAATGAGCAGTTCTTC
TRBV7-9	-	TRBD1	TRBJ2-7	CASSSGQAGINEQYF	TGTGCCAGCAGCTCAGGACAGGCAGGTATCAACGAGCAGTACTTC
TRBV30	-	-	TRBJ1-1	CAWSVSESEAFF	TGTGCCTGGAGTGTGAGTGAGTCTGAAGCTTTCTTT
TRBV11-1	-	-	TRBJ1-1	CASSPSMGHLNTEAFF	TGTGCCAGCAGCCCCTCCATGGGACATTTGAACACTGAAGCTTTCTTT
TRBV4-3	few	-	TRBJ1-2	CASSQEPGGRGNRGYTF	TGCGCCAGCAGCCAAGAACCGGGGGGCAGGGGCAACCGTGGCTACACCTTC
TRBV4-1	-	TRBD1	TRBJ1-4	CASSHIPGQGRTNEKLFF	TGCGCCAGCAGCCATATACCGGGACAGGGTCGGACTAATGAAAAACTGTTTTTT
TRBV11-2	few	-	TRBJ2-7	CASSLLRDVGEQYF	TGTGCCAGCAGCTTGTTGCGGGACGTTGGCGAGCAGTACTTC
TRBV5-1	-	TRBD1	TRBJ2-1	CASSSGQGEVLYNEQFF	TGCGCCAGCAGCTCGGGACAGGGGGAGGTCCTCTACAATGAGCAGTTCTTC
TRBV7-2	-	TRBD1	TRBJ1-2	CASSYRLRDRGPPGGYTF	TGTGCCAGCAGCTACCGCCTCCGGGACAGGGGACCCCCGGGTGGCTACACCTTC
TRBV4-3	-	-	TRBJ2-7	CASSQGAPGTYEQYF	TGCGCCAGCAGCCAAGGGGCCCCGGGTACTTACGAGCAGTACTTC
TRBV18	few	-	TRBJ2-1	CASSPRFGGDEQFF	TGTGCCAGCTCACCCAGATTCGGGGGCGATGAGCAGTTCTTC
TRBV6-2/TRBV6-3	-	TRBD1	TRBJ2-1	CASSYKALGDRGYNEQFF	TGTGCCAGCAGTTACAAGGCTCTGGGGGACAGGGGTTACAATGAGCAGTTCTTC
TRBV10-3	-	TRBD2	TRBJ2-1	CAGGTSGSINEQFF	TGTGCCGGCGGGACTAGCGGGAGTATCAATGAGCAGTTCTTC
TRBV5-1	-	TRBD1	TRBJ2-7	CASSLRGQTYEQYF	TGCGCCAGCAGCTTGCGGGGACAGACCTACGAGCAGTACTTC
TRBV4-3	-	-	TRBJ1-2	CASSDWSGYTF	TGCGCCAGCAGCGACTGGAGTGGCTACACCTTC
TRBV20-1	-	TRBD1	TRBJ1-5	CSAKGTGGLNQPQHF	TGCAGTGCTAAAGGGACAGGGGGCCTCAATCAGCCCCAGCATTTT
TRBV9	-	TRBD2	TRBJ2-3	CASSVGTSGGIDTQYF	TGTGCCAGCAGCGTAGGGACTAGCGGGGGGATAGATACGCAGTATTTT
TRBV29-1	-	-	TRBJ2-3	CSVSRGSTDTQYF	TGCAGCGTTTCAAGGGGAAGCACAGATACGCAGTATTTT
TRBV12-3/TRBV12-4	few	-	TRBJ1-4	CASSLFLNEKLFF	TGTGCCAGCAGTTTATTTCTGAATGAAAAACTGTTTTTT
TRBV9	few	-	TRBJ2-1	CASSAPRVNEQFF	TGTGCCAGCAGCGCACCTAGGGTGAATGAGCAGTTCTTC
TRBV12-3/TRBV12-4	few	-	TRBJ1-2	CASSSSSTRGYTF	TGTGCCAGCAGTTCTAGCAGTACGCGGGGCTACACCTTC
TRBV3-1	once	-	TRBJ2-7	CASSQDWASGTYEQYF	TGTGCCAGCAGCCAAGATTGGGCTAGTGGGACTTACGAGCAGTACTTC
TRBV20-1	few	-	TRBJ2-5	CSAMEQETQYF	TGCAGTGCTATGGAACAAGAGACCCAGTACTTC
TRBV12-3/TRBV12-4	-	-	TRBJ2-1	CASTKHRSREQFF	TGTGCCAGCACCAAACACCGGTCCAGGGAGCAGTTCTTC
TRBV25-1	-	-	TRBJ1-5	CASAKTGFQPQHF	TGTGCCAGCGCCAAAACAGGGTTTCAGCCCCAGCATTTT
TRBV3-1	-	-	TRBJ1-2	CASSHRNGGYTF	TGTGCCAGCAGCCACCGGAATGGAGGCTACACCTTC
TRBV24-1	-	-	TRBJ1-5	CATSDATSLNQPQHF	TGTGCCACCAGTGATGCAACATCATTAAATCAGCCCCAGCATTTT
TRBV6-1	-	TRBD1	TRBJ2-4	CASSEAFLWGQGSGKNIQYF	TGTGCCAGCAGTGAAGCGTTCCTATGGGGACAGGGATCGGGCAAAAACATTCAGTACTTC
TRBV27	-	-	TRBJ2-7	CASKRQESYEQYF	TGTGCCAGCAAGAGACAGGAGTCCTACGAGCAGTACTTC
TRBV24-1	-	-	TRBJ1-2	CAPEGHLMMGYTF	TGTGCCCCGGAGGGACATCTAATGATGGGCTACACCTTC
TRBV20-1	-	TRBD2	TRBJ2-3	CSATGLAGGATDTQYF	TGCAGTGCTACGGGACTAGCGGGGGGCGCCACAGATACGCAGTATTTT
TRBV9	few	-	TRBJ2-7	CASSVGLRDPAGEQYF	TGTGCCAGCAGCGTAGGTTTACGGGACCCGGCTGGGGAGCAGTACTTC
TRBV12-3/TRBV12-4	-	-	TRBJ1-5	CASSLSRGPHSNQPQHF	TGTGCCAGCAGTTTATCCCGCGGACCACATAGCAATCAGCCCCAGCATTTT
TRBV6-5	once	-	TRBJ2-1	CASSPSGPPVYNEQFF	TGTGCCAGCAGTCCCTCGGGGCCCCCGGTCTACAATGAGCAGTTCTTC
TRBV12-3/TRBV12-4	few	-	TRBJ2-5	CASSLSGGLETQYF	TGTGCCAGCAGTTTATCCGGGGGCCTAGAGACCCAGTACTTC
TRBV7-6	-	-	TRBJ1-1	CASSLGTTGNTEAFF	TGTGCCAGCAGCTTAGGCACTACAGGGAACACTGAAGCTTTCTTT
TRBV6-2/TRBV6-3	few	-	TRBJ1-1	CASRPGGARRKAFF	TGTGCCAGCAGGCCCGGGGGGGCGCGCCGAAAAGCTTTCTTT
TRBV6-2/TRBV6-3	-	TRBD2	TRBJ2-3	CASSPHSGLAGPDTQYF	TGTGCCAGCAGCCCTCACTCTGGTTTAGCGGGCCCTGATACGCAGTATTTT
TRBV4-3	few	-	TRBJ2-7	CASSQDEQNSYEQYF	TGCGCCAGCAGCCAAGATGAACAGAACTCCTACGAGCAGTACTTC